The entry below describes one TCR beta chain. Antigen: not known. These data come from a study of cytomegalovirus exposure and HLA in healthy donors. Primers for the PCR totalled 60 Vbeta and 13 Jbeta. Using immunoSEQ multiplex PCR, the repertoire was profiled, and TCRdb retains in-frame clones only, with some absent. The table includes some 130,000 clones, around 77% detected once. The study, taken as a whole, reports: Reports state that TCR beta sequences accurately predicted most subjects' HLA-A and HLA-B alleles.

Trimming left V 0 bases short and J 1 base short, with 9 bases between. The CDR3 extends over 15 amino acids. The V gene's germline CDR1 is SGHDT and CDR2 YYEEEE. Sequenced sample: PBMCs. This chain uses TRBV5-6 with TRBJ2-3; a weak D match, TRBD2 (5 bases). This receptor was obtained from a man aged 25-40 years in good health and CMV-seronegative. This chain's CDR3 is CASSLVVSGTDTQYF. In DNA, the CDR3 is TGTGCCAGCAGCTTGGTGGTTAGCGGCACAGATACGCAGTATTTT.